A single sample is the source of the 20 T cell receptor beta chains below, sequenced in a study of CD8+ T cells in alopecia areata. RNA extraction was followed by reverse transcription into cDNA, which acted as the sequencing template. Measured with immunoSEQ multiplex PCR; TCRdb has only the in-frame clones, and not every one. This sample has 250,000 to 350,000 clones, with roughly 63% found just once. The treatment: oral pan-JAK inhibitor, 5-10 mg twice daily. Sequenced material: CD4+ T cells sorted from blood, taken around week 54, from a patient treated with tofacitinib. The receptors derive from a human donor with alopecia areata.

CDR3 amino acids: CSVEGNVDNEQFF. For the CDR3, the DNA is TGCAGCGTTGAAGGGAACGTGGACAATGAGCAGTTCTTC. The rearrangement uses TRBV29-1 and TRBJ2-1, with D unclear. CDR3 length: 13 residues. Germline V lookup: CDR1 SQVTM, CDR2 ANQGSEA. The V gene lost 1 base and the J gene lost 5 bases, with 9 bases spanning the gap.

The CDR3 protein is CASSLGTRNSYEQYF. CDR3 DNA: TGTGCCAGCAGCTTAGGGACTCGGAACTCCTACGAGCAGTACTTC. The chain couples TRBV7-2 to TRBJ2-7, with a possible D match to TRBD2 (5 bases). The CDR3 runs 15 residues. Germline V gives CDR1 SGHTA, CDR2 FQGNSA. Deletions cut 1 base from V and 0 bases from J, with 10 bases between.

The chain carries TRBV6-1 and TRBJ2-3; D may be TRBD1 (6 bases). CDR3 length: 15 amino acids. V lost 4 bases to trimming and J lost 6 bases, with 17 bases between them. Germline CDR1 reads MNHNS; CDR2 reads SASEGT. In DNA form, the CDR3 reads TGTGCCAGCAGTGGGAGCCCACAGGGTCGGGATACGCAGTATTTT. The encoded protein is CASSGSPQGRDTQYF.

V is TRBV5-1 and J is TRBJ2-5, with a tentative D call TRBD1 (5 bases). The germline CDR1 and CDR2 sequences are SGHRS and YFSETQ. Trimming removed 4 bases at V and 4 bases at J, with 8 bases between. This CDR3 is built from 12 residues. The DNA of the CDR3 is TGCGCCAGCAGCGCGGACATAGAGACCCAGTACTTC. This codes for CASSADIETQYF.

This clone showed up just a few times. The CDR3, as DNA: TGCGCCAGCAGCCCCGGACAGGGGAGCAATCAGCCCCAGCATTTT. Its protein is CASSPGQGSNQPQHF. The chain carries TRBV4-3 and TRBJ1-5, with 9 bases matching TRBD1. The CDR3 consists of 15 residues. J gave up 1 base and V 4 bases, and 2 bases lay outside the gene matches. The germline V gene has CDR1 LGHNA and CDR2 YSLEER.

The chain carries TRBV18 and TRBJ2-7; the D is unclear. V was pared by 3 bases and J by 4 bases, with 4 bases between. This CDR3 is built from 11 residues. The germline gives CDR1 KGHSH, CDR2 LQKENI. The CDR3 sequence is CASSPVYEQYF. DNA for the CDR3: TGTGCCAGCTCACCGGTTTACGAGCAGTACTTC.

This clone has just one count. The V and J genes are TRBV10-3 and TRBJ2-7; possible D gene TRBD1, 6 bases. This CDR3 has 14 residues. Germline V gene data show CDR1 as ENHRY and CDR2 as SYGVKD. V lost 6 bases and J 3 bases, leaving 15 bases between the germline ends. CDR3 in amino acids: CAISPTGNNYEQYF. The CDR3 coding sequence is TGTGCCATCAGCCCAACAGGGAACAACTACGAGCAGTACTTC.

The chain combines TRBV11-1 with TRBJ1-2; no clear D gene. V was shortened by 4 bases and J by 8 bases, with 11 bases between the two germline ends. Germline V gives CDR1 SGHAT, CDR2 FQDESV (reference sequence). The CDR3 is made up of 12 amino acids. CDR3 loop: CASSSGSRGYTF. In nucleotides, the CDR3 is TGTGCCAGCAGCTCTGGATCGCGGGGCTACACCTTC.

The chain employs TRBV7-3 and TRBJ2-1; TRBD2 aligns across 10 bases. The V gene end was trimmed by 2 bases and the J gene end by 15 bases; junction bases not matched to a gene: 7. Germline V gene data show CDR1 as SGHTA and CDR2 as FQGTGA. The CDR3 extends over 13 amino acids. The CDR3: CASSLESGTSAFF. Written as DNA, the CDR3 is TGTGCCAGCAGCTTAGAGTCCGGGACTAGCGCGTTCTTC.

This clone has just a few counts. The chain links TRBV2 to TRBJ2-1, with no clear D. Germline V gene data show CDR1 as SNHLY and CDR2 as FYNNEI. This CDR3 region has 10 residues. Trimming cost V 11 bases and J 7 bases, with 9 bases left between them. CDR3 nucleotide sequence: TGTGCCGTTAGTGTAAATGAGCAGTTCTTC. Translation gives CAVSVNEQFF.

The CDR3 protein is CASSPPTGTDTQYF. Written as DNA, the CDR3 is TGTGCCAGCTCACCGCCGACCGGCACAGATACGCAGTATTTT. The chain joins TRBV18 to TRBJ2-3, with no clear D. The CDR3 covers 14 residues. Trimming pared 3 bases from V and 1 base from J, leaving 8 bases between. Germline CDR1 and CDR2: KGHSH and LQKENI.

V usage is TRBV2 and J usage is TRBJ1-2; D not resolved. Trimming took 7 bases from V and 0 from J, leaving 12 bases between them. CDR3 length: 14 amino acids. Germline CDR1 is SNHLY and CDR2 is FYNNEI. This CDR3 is CASNVAGANYGYTF. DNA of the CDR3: TGTGCCAGCAATGTGGCAGGTGCTAACTATGGCTACACCTTC.

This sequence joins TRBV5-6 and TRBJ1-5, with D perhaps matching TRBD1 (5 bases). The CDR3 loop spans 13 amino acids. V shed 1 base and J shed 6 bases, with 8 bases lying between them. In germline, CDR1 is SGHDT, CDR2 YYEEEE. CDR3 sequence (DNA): TGTGCCAGCAGCTTGACCGGGACTCAGCCCCAGCATTTT. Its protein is CASSLTGTQPQHF. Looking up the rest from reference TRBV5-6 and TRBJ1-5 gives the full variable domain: DAGVTQSPTHLIKTRGQQVTLRCSPKSGHDTVSWYQQALGQGPQFIFQYYEEEERQRGNFPDRFSGHQFPNYSSELNVNALLLGDSALYLCASSLTGTQPQHFGDGTRLSIL.

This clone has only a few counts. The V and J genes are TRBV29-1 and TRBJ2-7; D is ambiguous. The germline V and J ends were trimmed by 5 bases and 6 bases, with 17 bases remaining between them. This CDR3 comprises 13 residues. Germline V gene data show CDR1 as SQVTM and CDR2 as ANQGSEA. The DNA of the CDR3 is TGCAGCGTTCGAAAACCCCCCGTGGGCGAGCAGTACTTC. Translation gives CSVRKPPVGEQYF.

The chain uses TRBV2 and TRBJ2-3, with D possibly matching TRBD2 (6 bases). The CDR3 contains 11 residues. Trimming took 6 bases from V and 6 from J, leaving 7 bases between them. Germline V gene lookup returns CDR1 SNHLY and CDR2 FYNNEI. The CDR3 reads CASSLADTQYF. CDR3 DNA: TGTGCCAGCAGCCTAGCGGATACGCAGTATTTT.

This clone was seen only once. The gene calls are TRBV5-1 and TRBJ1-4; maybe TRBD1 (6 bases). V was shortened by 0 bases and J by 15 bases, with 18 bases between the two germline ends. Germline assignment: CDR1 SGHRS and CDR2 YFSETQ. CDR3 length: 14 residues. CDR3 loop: CASSLGARQDPLFF. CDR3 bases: TGCGCCAGCAGCTTGGGGGCCCGACAGGACCCCTTGTTTTTT.

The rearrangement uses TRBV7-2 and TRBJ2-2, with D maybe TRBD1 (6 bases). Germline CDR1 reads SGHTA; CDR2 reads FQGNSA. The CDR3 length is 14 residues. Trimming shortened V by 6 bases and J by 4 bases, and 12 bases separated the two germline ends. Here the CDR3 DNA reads TGTGCCAGCAGAGGGGGTGTAGGCACCGGGGAGCTGTTTTTT. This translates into CASRGGVGTGELFF.

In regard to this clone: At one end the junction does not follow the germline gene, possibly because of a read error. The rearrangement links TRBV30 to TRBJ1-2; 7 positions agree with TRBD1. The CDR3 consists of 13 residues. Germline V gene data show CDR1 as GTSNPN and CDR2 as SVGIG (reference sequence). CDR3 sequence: CAWISGTEDLLKF. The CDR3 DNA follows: TGTGCCTGGATCTCCGGGACAGAGGACCTTCTGAAGTTC.

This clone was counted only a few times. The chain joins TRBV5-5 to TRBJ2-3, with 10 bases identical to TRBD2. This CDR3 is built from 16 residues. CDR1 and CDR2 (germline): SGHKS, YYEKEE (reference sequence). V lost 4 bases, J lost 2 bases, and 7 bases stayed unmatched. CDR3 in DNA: TGTGCCAGCAGCGTGCCTAGCGGGGGTTTCACAGATACGCAGTATTTT. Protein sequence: CASSVPSGGFTDTQYF. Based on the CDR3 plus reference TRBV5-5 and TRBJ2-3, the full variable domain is DAGVTQSPTHLIKTRGQQVTLRCSPISGHKSVSWYQQVLGQGPQFIFQYYEKEERGRGNFPDRFSARQFPNYSSELNVNALLLGDSALYLCASSVPSGGFTDTQYFGPGTRLTVL.

The CDR3: CASMSNQETQYF. Here the CDR3 DNA reads TGTGCCAGTATGTCCAATCAAGAGACCCAGTACTTC. V gene TRBV19 combines with J gene TRBJ2-5; no clear D. This CDR3 has 12 residues. The V end lost 7 bases, the J end lost 2 bases, and 8 bases lay between the germline ends. CDR1 and CDR2 from the germline V gene are LNHDA and SQIVND (reference sequence).